The T cell receptor beta chain described here comes from a study of cytomegalovirus exposure and HLA in healthy donors. The CDR3 is made up of 17 amino acids. J gave up 2 bases and V 1 base, and 8 bases lay outside the gene matches. Per germline, CDR1 LGHNA and CDR2 YSLEER. In the PCR, 60 Vbeta and 13 Jbeta primers were used. Clones were sequenced by immunoSEQ multiplex PCR, and TCRdb holds only the in-frame ones, with some missing. This table holds 100,000 to 120,000 clones, over 65% found once. The chain is built from TRBV4-3 and TRBJ2-7; 10 bases agree with TRBD2. Sequences were obtained from PBMCs. This clonotype was obtained from a woman aged 25 to 39 in good health and CMV-seronegative. Here the CDR3 DNA reads TGCGCCAGCAGCCAAGCGTCTAGCGGGAGTATAGCCTACGAGCAGTACTTC. This gives the protein CASSQASSGSIAYEQYF.